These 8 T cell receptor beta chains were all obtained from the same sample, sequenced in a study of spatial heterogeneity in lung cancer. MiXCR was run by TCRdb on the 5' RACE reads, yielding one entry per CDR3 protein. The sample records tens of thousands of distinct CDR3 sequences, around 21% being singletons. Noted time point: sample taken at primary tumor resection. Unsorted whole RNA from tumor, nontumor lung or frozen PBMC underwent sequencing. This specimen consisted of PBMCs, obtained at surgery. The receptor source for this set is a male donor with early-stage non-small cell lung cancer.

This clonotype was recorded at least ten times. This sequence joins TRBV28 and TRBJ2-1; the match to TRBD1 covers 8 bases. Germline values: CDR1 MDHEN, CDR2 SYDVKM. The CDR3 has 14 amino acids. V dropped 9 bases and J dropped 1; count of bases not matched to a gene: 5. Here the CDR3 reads CASLTGGSYNEQFF. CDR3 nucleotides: TGTGCCAGTCTCACAGGGGGGTCCTACAATGAGCAGTTCTTC.

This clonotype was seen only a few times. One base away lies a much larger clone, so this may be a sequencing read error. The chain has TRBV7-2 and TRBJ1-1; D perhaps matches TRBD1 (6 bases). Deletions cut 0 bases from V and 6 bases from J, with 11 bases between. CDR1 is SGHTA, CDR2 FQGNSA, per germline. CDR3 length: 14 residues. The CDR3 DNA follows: TGTGCCAGCAGCTTAGCGCTCGAGGGGGCTGAAGCTTTCTTT. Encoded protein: CASSLALEGAEAFF.

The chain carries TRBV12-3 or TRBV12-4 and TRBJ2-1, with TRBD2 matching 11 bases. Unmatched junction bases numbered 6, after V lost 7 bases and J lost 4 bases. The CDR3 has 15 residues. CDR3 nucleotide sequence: TGTGCCAGCACCCTGACTAGCGGGAAGTACAATGAGCAGTTCTTC. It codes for CASTLTSGKYNEQFF.

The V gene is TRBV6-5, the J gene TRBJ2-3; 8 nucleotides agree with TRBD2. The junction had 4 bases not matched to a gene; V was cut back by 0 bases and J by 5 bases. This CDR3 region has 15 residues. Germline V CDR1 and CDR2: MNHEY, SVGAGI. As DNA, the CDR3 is TGTGCCAGCAGTTACTCTTCCGCGGGGGGAGATACGCAGTATTTT. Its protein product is CASSYSSAGGDTQYF.

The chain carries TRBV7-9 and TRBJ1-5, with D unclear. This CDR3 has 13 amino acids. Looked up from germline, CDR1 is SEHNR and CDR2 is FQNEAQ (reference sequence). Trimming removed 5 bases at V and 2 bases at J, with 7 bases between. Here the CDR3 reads CASSQDGNQPQHF. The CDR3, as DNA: TGTGCCAGCAGCCAGGATGGCAATCAGCCCCAGCATTTT.

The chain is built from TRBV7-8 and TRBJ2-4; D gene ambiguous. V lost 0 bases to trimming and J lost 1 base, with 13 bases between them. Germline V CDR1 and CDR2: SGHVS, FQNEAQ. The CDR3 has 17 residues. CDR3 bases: TGTGCCAGCAGCTTAGCGGTCAGCATGGGGGCCAAAAACATTCAGTACTTC. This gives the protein CASSLAVSMGAKNIQYF.

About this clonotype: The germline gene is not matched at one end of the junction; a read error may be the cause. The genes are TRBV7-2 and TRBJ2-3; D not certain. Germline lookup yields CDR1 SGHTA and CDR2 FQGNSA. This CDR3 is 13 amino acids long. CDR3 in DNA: TGTGCCAGCAGCTTAGCTACCACAAATACGCAGTATTTT. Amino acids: CASSLATTNTQYF. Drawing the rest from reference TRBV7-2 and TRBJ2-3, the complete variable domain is GAGVSQSPSNKVTEKGKDVELRCDPISGHTALYWYRQSLGQGLEFLIYFQGNSAPDKSGLPSDRFSAERTGGSVSTLTIQRTQQEDSAVYLCASSLATTNTQYFGPGTRLTVL.

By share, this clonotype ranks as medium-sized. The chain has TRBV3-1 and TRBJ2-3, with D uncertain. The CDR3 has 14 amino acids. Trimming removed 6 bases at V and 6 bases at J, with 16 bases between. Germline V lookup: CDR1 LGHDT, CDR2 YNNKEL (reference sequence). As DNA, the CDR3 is TGTGCCAGCAGGCCCTTCTCCCTTTCGGATACGCAGTATTTT. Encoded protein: CASRPFSLSDTQYF.